This T cell receptor (beta chain) was sequenced during a study of blood T cell repertoires in COVID-19. Sequencing was performed with immunoSEQ multiplex PCR; in TCRdb, only in-frame clones are kept and a portion is missing. The sample has about 160,000 clones; approximately 90% are singletons. Trimming stripped 3 bases from V and 3 bases from J, with 30 bases between. Germline values: CDR1 DFQATT, CDR2 SNEGSKA (reference sequence). The CDR3 covers 19 residues. Source material: peripheral blood. This receptor was identified in a man in his late teens or twenties with acute or convalescent COVID-19. This sequence joins TRBV20-1 and TRBJ2-7, with D possibly being TRBD2 (6 bases). CDR3 nucleotide sequence: TGCAGTGCTAGTCCATTTAGGGGACTCAAGATCCAGCGGATCTACGAGCAGTACTTC. Amino acid sequence: CSASPFRGLKIQRIYEQYF.